The clone carrying this TCR beta chain was counted only a few times. Its target is unknown. This CDR3 has 15 amino acids. Trimming removed 6 bases at V and 4 bases at J, with 13 bases between. This sample was taken from a study of spatial heterogeneity in lung cancer. Study as a whole: In the raw reads, each unique TCR and UMI combination was present more than ten times on average.

Broader study findings: Ubiquitous expanded tumor TCRs were seen in blood more at resection than at follow-up.

The time point here: sample taken at primary tumor resection. The 70 or so donors had untreated early-stage non-small cell lung cancer. Whole RNA obtained from tumor, nontumor lung or frozen PBMC underwent sequencing without sorting. TCRdb analysed the 5' RACE reads with MiXCR anew, one entry per CDR3 protein. The repertoire holds tens of thousands of distinct CDR3 sequences, roughly 12% seen once, with roughly 39% in the top ten. Sequences were derived from PBMCs, sampled at surgery. The chain combines TRBV12-3 or TRBV12-4 with TRBJ1-6, with D possibly matching TRBD1 (6 bases). This TCR derives from a male donor with early-stage non-small cell lung cancer. CDR3 residues: CASSRTEPYNSPLHF. For the CDR3, the DNA is TGTGCCAGCAGCCGGACAGAACCGTATAATTCACCCCTCCACTTT.